A selection of T cell receptor beta chains follows, all from one sample in a study of regulatory T cells in long-lasting Graves disease. MiXCR, run by TCRdb on the multiplex PCR reads, gives a single entry per CDR3 protein. This sample has roughly 490,000 distinct CDR3 sequences, with roughly 23% found just once. The source material was peripheral blood mononuclear cells (PBMCs), sampled when the disease was refractory, from a patient treated with antithyroid drugs. These receptors originate from a female donor with Graves disease. CDR3s include the opening cysteine and the closing phenylalanine or tryptophan. The order of the fields is CDR3 protein, V gene, clone size, J gene. Clone size is not always given. Where it is, it says once, few, many or a class for expanded clones.

CDR3aa: CSAIERTWRSEAFF; v_gene: TRBV29-1; abundance: many; j_gene: TRBJ1-1
CDR3aa: CASVRAISSGNTIYF; v_gene: TRBV7-2; abundance: few; j_gene: TRBJ1-3
CDR3aa: CASSLVGAGTQYF; v_gene: TRBV5-1; abundance: NA; j_gene: TRBJ2-3
CDR3aa: CAISESLGDYGYTF; v_gene: TRBV10-3; abundance: many; j_gene: TRBJ1-2
CDR3aa: CASSPPTEWGAFF; v_gene: TRBV18; abundance: few; j_gene: TRBJ1-1
CDR3aa: CASSEGRIGELFF; v_gene: TRBV9; abundance: few; j_gene: TRBJ2-2
CDR3aa: CASSRGTGGTYEQYF; v_gene: TRBV4-1; abundance: NA; j_gene: TRBJ2-7
CDR3aa: CASSQSQPQETQYF; v_gene: TRBV3-1; abundance: many; j_gene: TRBJ2-5
CDR3aa: CASSPHEFLETQYF; v_gene: TRBV27; abundance: many; j_gene: TRBJ2-5
CDR3aa: CASSFGSPPGELFF; v_gene: TRBV5-6; abundance: NA; j_gene: TRBJ2-2
CDR3aa: CASSLSGPSEAFF; v_gene: TRBV7-3; abundance: NA; j_gene: TRBJ1-1
CDR3aa: CASSLGLPTDTQYF; v_gene: TRBV7-9; abundance: NA; j_gene: TRBJ2-3
CDR3aa: CSAPRGELFF; v_gene: TRBV20-1; abundance: few; j_gene: TRBJ2-2
CDR3aa: CASSIAGGQQPQHF; v_gene: TRBV19; abundance: NA; j_gene: TRBJ1-5
CDR3aa: CASSLGTVINTEAFF; v_gene: TRBV5-1; abundance: NA; j_gene: TRBJ1-1
CDR3aa: CASSLSRAALGELFF; v_gene: TRBV11-3; abundance: many; j_gene: TRBJ2-2
CDR3aa: CASSLSRQSNTGELFF; v_gene: TRBV27; abundance: NA; j_gene: TRBJ2-2
CDR3aa: CASRSGTGNTGELFF; v_gene: TRBV28; abundance: many; j_gene: TRBJ2-2
CDR3aa: CASRGGGTLYF; v_gene: TRBV2; abundance: few; j_gene: TRBJ1-3
CDR3aa: CASSLVSAEEAFF; v_gene: TRBV5-5; abundance: few; j_gene: TRBJ1-1
CDR3aa: CASSLTRMARQETQYF; v_gene: TRBV7-8; abundance: many; j_gene: TRBJ2-5
CDR3aa: CASGGQLYGYTF; v_gene: TRBV2; abundance: many; j_gene: TRBJ1-2
CDR3aa: CASSLAPVTALYGYTF; v_gene: TRBV7-2; abundance: NA; j_gene: TRBJ1-2
CDR3aa: CASSDSPGYNSPLHF; v_gene: TRBV7-6; abundance: NA; j_gene: TRBJ1-6
CDR3aa: CASSYFQGLNEKLFF; v_gene: TRBV6-5; abundance: few; j_gene: TRBJ1-4
CDR3aa: CASTDPMTGGTYEQYF; v_gene: TRBV2; abundance: many; j_gene: TRBJ2-7